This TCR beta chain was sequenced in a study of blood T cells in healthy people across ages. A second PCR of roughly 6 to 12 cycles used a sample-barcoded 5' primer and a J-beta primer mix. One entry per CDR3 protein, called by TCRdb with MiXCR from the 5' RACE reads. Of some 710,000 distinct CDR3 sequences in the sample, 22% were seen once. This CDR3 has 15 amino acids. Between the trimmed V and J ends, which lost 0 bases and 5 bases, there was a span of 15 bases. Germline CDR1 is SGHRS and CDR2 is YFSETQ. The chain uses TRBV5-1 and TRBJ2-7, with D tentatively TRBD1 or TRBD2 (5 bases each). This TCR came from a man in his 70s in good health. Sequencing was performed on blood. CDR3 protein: CASSLAGDLTHEQYF. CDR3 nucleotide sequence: TGCGCCAGCAGCTTGGCCGGGGACCTTACCCACGAGCAGTACTTC.